This T cell receptor (beta chain) was profiled in a study of T-cell memory formation after mild COVID-19. Study background: Among the donors, TCR clusters were largely specific to each donor.

Researchers used 5'RACE with constant-segment primers to make TCR alpha and TCR beta cDNA libraries that carry sample barcodes and UMIs. One entry per CDR3 protein results from TCRdb running MiXCR on the 5' RACE reads. The data show around 440,000 distinct CDR3 sequences, roughly 18% seen once. This clonotype has a handful of counts. Unmatched junction bases numbered 2, after V lost 7 bases and J lost 0 bases. The length of the CDR3 is 15 residues. Germline V gene data show CDR1 as SQVTM and CDR2 as ANQGSEA. The chain joins TRBV29-1 to TRBJ2-2, with TRBD2 identical over 13 bases. The source is an adult woman who had mild COVID-19 (a few samples of this study predate the infection). Cell type and time point are not known. Sequencing was performed on PBMCs or a T cell subset sorted from them (not recorded which). The chain's CDR3 is CSAGLAGANTGELFF. The DNA for the CDR3 is TGCAGCGCTGGACTAGCGGGGGCGAACACCGGGGAGCTGTTTTTT.